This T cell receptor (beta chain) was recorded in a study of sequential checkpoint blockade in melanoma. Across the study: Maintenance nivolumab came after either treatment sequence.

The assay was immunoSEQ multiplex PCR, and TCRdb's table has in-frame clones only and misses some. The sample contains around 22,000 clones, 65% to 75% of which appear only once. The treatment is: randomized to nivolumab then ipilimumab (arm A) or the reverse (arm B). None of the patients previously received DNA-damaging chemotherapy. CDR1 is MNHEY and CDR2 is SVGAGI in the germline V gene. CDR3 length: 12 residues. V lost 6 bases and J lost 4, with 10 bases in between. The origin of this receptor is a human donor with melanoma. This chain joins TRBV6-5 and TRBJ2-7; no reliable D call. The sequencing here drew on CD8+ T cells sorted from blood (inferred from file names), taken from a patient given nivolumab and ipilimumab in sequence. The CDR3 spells CASSRRRYEQYF. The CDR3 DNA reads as TGTGCCAGCAGCCGAAGGCGGTACGAGCAGTACTTC.